Sequencing of this TCR beta chain was carried out in a study of Graves' ophthalmopathy and Graves' hyperthyroidism. Trimming removed 5 bases from V and 5 bases from J; junction bases left unmatched: 10. CDR3 size: 15 residues. Germline values: CDR1 MRHNA, CDR2 SNTAGT. Researchers classed hyperthyroidism as stable given no ophthalmopathy within 18 months of follow-up. Amplified material comprised TCR beta CDR3 regions derived from RNA transcripts. Investigators did first-round RT-PCR with HTBI primers, then second-round multiplex PCR. From the multiplex PCR reads, TCRdb called clonotypes with MiXCR, one entry per CDR3 protein. The repertoire consists of approximately 380,000 distinct CDR3 sequences, with 20% to 25% occurring once and the leading ten covering roughly 3%. This clonotype has ten or more counts.

The V gene is TRBV6-4, the J gene TRBJ2-7; the match to TRBD2 covers 9 bases. The sequencing input was peripheral blood. The sequence came from a woman between 18 and 29 years old with stable Graves' hyperthyroidism. The CDR3 protein is CASSFISGSPHEQYF. The CDR3 nucleotides are TGTGCCAGCAGTTTCATTAGCGGGAGTCCCCACGAGCAGTACTTC.